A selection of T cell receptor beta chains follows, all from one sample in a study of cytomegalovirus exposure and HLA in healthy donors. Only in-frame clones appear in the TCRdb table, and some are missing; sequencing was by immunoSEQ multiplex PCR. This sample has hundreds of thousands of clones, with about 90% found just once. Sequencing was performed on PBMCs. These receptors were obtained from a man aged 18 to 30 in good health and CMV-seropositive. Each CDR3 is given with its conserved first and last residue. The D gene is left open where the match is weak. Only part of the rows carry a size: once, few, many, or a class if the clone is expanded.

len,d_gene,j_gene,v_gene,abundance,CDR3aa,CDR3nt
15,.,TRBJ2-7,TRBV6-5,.,CASSYGGRSSYEQYF,TGTGCCAGCAGTTACGGGGGACGGAGCTCCTACGAGCAGTACTTC
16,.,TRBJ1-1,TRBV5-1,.,CASSPSGVDMNTEAFF,TGCGCCAGCAGCCCCTCGGGGGTCGACATGAACACTGAAGCTTTCTTT
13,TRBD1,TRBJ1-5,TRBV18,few,CASSPGQNQPQHF,TGTGCCAGCTCACCGGGACAGAATCAGCCCCAGCATTTT
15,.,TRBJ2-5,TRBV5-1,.,CASSLKQGPQETQYF,TGCGCCAGCAGCTTGAAACAGGGTCCACAAGAGACCCAGTACTTC
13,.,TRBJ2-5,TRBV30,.,CAWSVKGGETQYF,TGTGCCTGGAGTGTAAAGGGGGGGGAGACCCAGTACTTC
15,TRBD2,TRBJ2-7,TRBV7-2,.,CASSKLAGGPYEQYF,TGTGCCAGCAGCAAACTAGCGGGAGGGCCCTACGAGCAGTACTTC
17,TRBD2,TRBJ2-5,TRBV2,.,CASSVRSYGGGRETQYF,TGTGCCAGCAGTGTTCGTTCGTACGGCGGGGGGAGAGAGACCCAGTACTTC
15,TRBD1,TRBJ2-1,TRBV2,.,CASSEGQREYNEQFF,TGTGCCAGCAGTGAGGGACAGAGAGAATACAATGAGCAGTTCTTC
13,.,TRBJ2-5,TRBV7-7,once,CASSLREKETQYF,TGTGCCAGCAGCTTACGCGAGAAAGAGACCCAGTACTTC
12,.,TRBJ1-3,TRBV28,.,CASRGSRNTIYF,TGTGCCAGCAGGGGATCCCGAAACACCATATATTTT
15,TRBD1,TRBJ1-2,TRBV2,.,CASTRTGSSSYGYTF,TGTGCCAGCACAAGGACAGGGTCCTCGTCCTATGGCTACACCTTC
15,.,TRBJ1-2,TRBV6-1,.,CASRRPGGDSRGYTF,TGTGCCAGCAGACGTCCGGGAGGAGATTCCCGTGGCTACACCTTC
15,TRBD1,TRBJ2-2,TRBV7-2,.,CASSHRTGGAGELFF,TGTGCCAGCAGCCACCGGACAGGTGGTGCCGGGGAGCTGTTTTTT
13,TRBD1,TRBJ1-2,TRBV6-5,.,CASRRRQGGHYTF,TGTGCCAGCAGAAGGCGACAGGGCGGCCACTACACCTTC
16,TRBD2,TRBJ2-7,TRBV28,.,CASSKRTSGRAYEQYF,TGTGCCAGCAGCAAACGGACTAGCGGGAGGGCCTACGAGCAGTACTTC
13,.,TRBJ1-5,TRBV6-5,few,CASRVSSNQPQHF,TGTGCCAGCAGGGTTTCTAGCAATCAGCCCCAGCATTTT
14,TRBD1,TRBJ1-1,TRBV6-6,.,CASSLDRGNTEAFF,TGTGCCAGCAGTTTGGACAGGGGAAACACTGAAGCTTTCTTT
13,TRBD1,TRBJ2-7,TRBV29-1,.,CSVADRTTREQYF,TGCAGCGTTGCGGACAGGACGACCAGGGAGCAGTACTTC
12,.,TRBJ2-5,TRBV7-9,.,CASSLGRETQYF,TGTGCCAGCAGCTTAGGGCGAGAGACCCAGTACTTC
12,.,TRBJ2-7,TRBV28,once,CASSPRDYEQYF,TGTGCCAGCAGCCCGCGGGACTACGAGCAGTACTTC
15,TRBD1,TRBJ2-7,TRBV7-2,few,CASSSDRAPPYEQYF,TGTGCCAGCAGCTCCGACAGGGCACCTCCTTACGAGCAGTACTTC
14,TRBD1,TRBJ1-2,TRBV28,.,CASSLVGQGYGYTF,TGTGCCAGCAGTTTGGTGGGACAGGGTTATGGCTACACCTTC
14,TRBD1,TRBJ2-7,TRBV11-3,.,CASSVRDRVSEQYF,TGTGCCAGCAGCGTCCGGGACAGGGTTTCCGAGCAGTACTTC
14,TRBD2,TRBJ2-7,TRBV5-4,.,CASSLASGSREQYF,TGTGCCAGCAGCTTGGCTAGCGGGAGTCGGGAGCAGTACTTC
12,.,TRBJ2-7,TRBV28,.,CASTGNLAEQYF,TGTGCCAGCACAGGCAACCTGGCCGAGCAGTACTTC
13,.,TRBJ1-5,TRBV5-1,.,CASSLYGDQPQHF,TGCGCCAGCAGCTTGTACGGTGATCAGCCCCAGCATTTT
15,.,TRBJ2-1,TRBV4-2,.,CASSQEATGRNEQFF,TGTGCCAGCAGCCAAGAGGCGACAGGGAGGAATGAGCAGTTCTTC
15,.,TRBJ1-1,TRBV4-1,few,CASSSGPALFAEAFF,TGCGCCAGCAGCTCTGGACCGGCCCTGTTCGCTGAAGCTTTCTTT
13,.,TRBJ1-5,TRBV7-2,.,CASSRYNNQPQHF,TGTGCCAGCAGCAGATACAACAATCAGCCCCAGCATTTT
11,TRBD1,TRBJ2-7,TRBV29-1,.,CSVNRGGEQYF,TGCAGCGTCAACAGGGGTGGCGAGCAGTACTTC
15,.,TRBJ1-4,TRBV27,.,CASSLSGGVGVELFF,TGTGCCAGCAGTTTATCAGGAGGGGTGGGTGTAGAACTGTTTTTT
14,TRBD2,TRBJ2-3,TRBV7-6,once,CASSRLAGPDTQYF,TGTGCCAGCAGCCGCCTAGCGGGACCAGATACGCAGTATTTT
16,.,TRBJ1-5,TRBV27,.,CASSSLKGTRNQPQHF,TGTGCCAGCAGTTCCTTAAAAGGGACCCGCAATCAGCCCCAGCATTTT
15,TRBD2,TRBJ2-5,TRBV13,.,CASSWAGASMETQYF,TGTGCCAGCAGCTGGGCGGGAGCCAGCATGGAGACCCAGTACTTC